This TCR beta chain originates from a study of identical twins. Broader study findings: Researchers reported excess low generation probability among twin-shared out-of-frame alpha sequences.

This clonotype was picked up a small number of times. Its antigen is undetermined. V was clipped by 0 bases and J by 4 bases; unmatched bases: 7. This CDR3 is 17 amino acids long. CDR1 SGHAT and CDR2 FQNNGV come from the germline V gene. A universal primer binding site was introduced by template switching. The final cDNA contained unique molecular identifiers. In TCRdb, the 5' RACE reads were re-called with MiXCR into one record per CDR3 protein. This table holds about 100,000 distinct CDR3 sequences, about 5.6% found once. Source material: memory T cells sorted from blood. The chain recombines TRBV11-2 with TRBJ2-1; TRBD2 aligns across 9 bases. The source is a woman between 45 and 60 years old in good health. CDR3 amino acids: CASSLDPASGAYNEQFF. As DNA, the CDR3 is TGTGCCAGCAGCTTAGATCCGGCTAGCGGGGCGTACAATGAGCAGTTCTTC.